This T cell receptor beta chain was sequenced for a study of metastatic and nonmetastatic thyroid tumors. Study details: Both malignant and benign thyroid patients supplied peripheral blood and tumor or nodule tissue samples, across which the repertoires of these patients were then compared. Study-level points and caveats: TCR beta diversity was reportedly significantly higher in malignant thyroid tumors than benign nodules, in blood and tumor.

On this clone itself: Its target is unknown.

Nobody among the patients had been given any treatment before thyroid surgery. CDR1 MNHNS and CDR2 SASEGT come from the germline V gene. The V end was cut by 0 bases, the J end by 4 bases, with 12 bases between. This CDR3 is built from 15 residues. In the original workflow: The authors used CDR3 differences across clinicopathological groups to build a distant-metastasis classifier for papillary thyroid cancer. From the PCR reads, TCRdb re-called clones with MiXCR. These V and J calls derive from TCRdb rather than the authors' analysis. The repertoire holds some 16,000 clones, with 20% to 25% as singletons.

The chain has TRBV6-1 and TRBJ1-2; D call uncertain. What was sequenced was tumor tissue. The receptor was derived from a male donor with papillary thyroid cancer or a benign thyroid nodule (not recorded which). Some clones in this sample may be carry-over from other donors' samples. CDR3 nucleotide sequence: TGTGCCAGCAGTGAAGCATCACAAGGACGCTATGGCTACACCTTC. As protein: CASSEASQGRYGYTF.